This TCR beta chain was retrieved from a study of monozygotic twins with inflammatory bowel disease. Study results and limitations: Fewer shared clonotypes with others were found in IBD patients than in healthy twins, especially with disease activity.

With regard to this clonotype: Its antigen is unidentified.

Through template switching, UMIs that included a 6-nucleotide sample barcode were added. TCRalpha and TCRbeta cDNA underwent two nested PCRs of around 15 and 9 cycles. Using the 5' RACE reads, TCRdb records one entry per CDR3 protein without DNA. The table counts more than 300,000 distinct CDR3 sequences; more than 4.5% lies in the top ten. This clonotype originated in a human donor with ulcerative colitis or Crohn's disease, or a healthy co-twin of an affected twin (not recorded which). Sequenced material: blood.

The CDR3 reads CASTSLYEQNF. This chain joins TRBV3-1 and TRBJ2-7; the TCRdb call, TRBD2, lacks DNA for checking. CDR1 and CDR2 (germline): LGHDT, YNNKEL (reference sequence). This CDR3 is 11 amino acids long.